Only a few counts were recorded for the clone carrying this T cell receptor (beta chain). What it binds is unknown. The sample belongs to a study of T cells in Graves' hyperthyroidism and ophthalmopathy. Study results and caveats: Separating ophthalmopathy from stable hyperthyroidism was achieved by a 13 V-J model.

RNA transcripts provided the source from which TCR beta CDR3 regions were amplified. A set of HTBI primers served as the primers for a first-round RT-PCR of the TCR CDR3. TCRdb redid the calling of the multiplex PCR reads with MiXCR, one entry per CDR3 protein. This table holds about 610,000 distinct CDR3 sequences, roughly 16% found once. The junction had 3 bases not matched to a gene; V was cut back by 5 bases and J by 0 bases. The CDR3 is made up of 16 amino acids. Disease lasting under 3 months, a NOSPECS grade of at least 4, and a Clinical Activity Score of at least 3 were features of the ophthalmopathy patients.

This sequence was found in a woman between 35 and 50 years old with Graves' ophthalmopathy. Material for sequencing was blood. The J gene is TRBJ2-2, the V gene TRBV12-3 or TRBV12-4, with 10 positions matching TRBD1. The CDR3 here is CASSPTGGPNTGELFF. CDR3 bases: TGTGCCAGCAGTCCGACAGGGGGCCCGAACACCGGGGAGCTGTTTTTT.